Below are 20 T cell receptor beta chains sequenced from a single sample in a study of beta chain features in type 1 diabetes listed by TCRdb under 2018. Paper-wide results and their limitations: In all four CD4+ subsets, TCRB CDR3 length was moderately but significantly shorter in type 1 diabetes patients.

The library came from the immunoSEQ multiplex PCR assay. The entire isolated RNA was reverse transcribed using the High Capacity cDNA Reverse Transcription Kit, and thus expressed TCRB transcripts were sequenced. The table comes from immuneACCESS by way of TCRdb, which keeps in-frame sequences with V and J called. Part of the clones is missing from these tables; in studies checked, under half for an unresolved V gene and the rest for unknown reasons. For this sample the table gives a few hundred thousand clones, of which more than 15% were detected only once. The ten largest account for approximately 0.081% of the sample. These receptors have no identified antigens. Sequencing input: naive CD4+ T cells from blood. What this sample's cell subset or site label stands for: true naive CD4+ T cells. The source of these receptors is a man aged 25-45 years with type 1 diabetes.

The chain carries TRBV5-1 and TRBJ1-1; D may be TRBD1 (6 bases). V lost 2 bases, J lost 1 base, and 9 bases lay in between. Germline CDR1 is SGHRS and CDR2 is YFSETQ. The CDR3 sequence is 14 residues long. CDR3 loop: CASSFDRSNTEAFF. The DNA for the CDR3 is TGCGCCAGCAGCTTCGACAGGTCGAACACTGAAGCTTTCTTT. The full variable domain, with the rest looked up from reference TRBV5-1 and TRBJ1-1, is KAGVTQTPRYLIKTRGQQVTLSCSPISGHRSVSWYQQTPGQGLQFLFEYFSETQRNKGNFPGRFSGRQFSNSRSEMNVSTLELGDSALYLCASSFDRSNTEAFFGQGTRLTVV.

There are a few counts of this clone. The gene calls are TRBV29-1 and TRBJ2-1; 11 bases are a match to TRBD2. CDR1 is SQVTM and CDR2 is ANQGSEA in the germline V gene. J was trimmed by 7 bases and V by 8 bases; bases with no gene match: 7. The CDR3 is made up of 13 amino acids. This CDR3 reads CSILAGGSNEQFF. The CDR3, as DNA: TGCAGCATTTTAGCGGGAGGGTCTAATGAGCAGTTCTTC.

The chain links TRBV11-2 to TRBJ2-1; 9 bases line up with TRBD2. V gave up 3 bases and J gave up 2 bases; unmatched junction bases: 5. Looked up from germline, CDR1 is SGHAT and CDR2 is FQNNGV. The CDR3 runs 16 residues. DNA of the CDR3: TGTGCCAGCAGCTTCTTAGCGGGAGTTACCTACAATGAGCAGTTCTTC. It translates to CASSFLAGVTYNEQFF.

This clone turned up a few times. This sequence joins TRBV29-1 and TRBJ2-1; D perhaps matches TRBD2 (5 bases). Germline values: CDR1 SQVTM, CDR2 ANQGSEA. V lost 6 bases and J 3 bases, leaving 9 bases between the germline ends. This CDR3 is built from 12 residues. The CDR3 spells CSVGGYYNEQFF. Written as DNA, the CDR3 is TGCAGCGTAGGAGGTTACTACAATGAGCAGTTCTTC.

This clone showed up just a few times. The gene calls are TRBV19 and TRBJ1-2; D not certain. Trimming took off 6 bases at V and 12 bases at J, with 14 bases between the two ends. This CDR3 has 11 amino acids. The germline V gene encodes CDR1 LNHDA and CDR2 SQIVND (reference sequence). CDR3 sequence: CASRSSRRDTF. The CDR3 DNA reads as TGTGCCAGTAGGTCCTCCCGGCGGGACACCTTC.

This clone turned up a few times. The chain is built from TRBV5-4 and TRBJ2-5, with D unresolved. Trimming pared 3 bases from V and 4 bases from J, leaving 7 bases between. Germline CDR1 is SGHNT and CDR2 is YYREEE (reference sequence). The CDR3 runs 12 residues. This CDR3 reads CASSSESETQYF. The CDR3 bases are TGTGCCAGCAGCTCGGAGTCAGAGACCCAGTACTTC.

The chain joins TRBV7-2 to TRBJ2-7; D unclear. CDR3 length: 13 residues. V was trimmed by 1 base and J by 4 bases, leaving 8 bases between them. CDR1 is SGHTA, CDR2 FQGNSA, per germline. The CDR3 region has the DNA TGTGCCAGCAGCTTAGGGCGCGCGTACGAGCAGTACTTC. This gives the protein CASSLGRAYEQYF.

This clone was seen a handful of times. The chain couples TRBV4-3 to TRBJ2-1; D not resolved. The CDR3 contains 13 residues. The V end lost 0 bases, the J end lost 7 bases, and 7 bases lay between the germline ends. CDR1 and CDR2 (germline): LGHNA, YSLEER. The CDR3 spells CASSQEGRNEQFF. In nucleotides, the CDR3 is TGCGCCAGCAGCCAAGAGGGCCGGAATGAGCAGTTCTTC.

In this sample, this clone turned up a few times. J is TRBJ1-5 and V is TRBV30, with 8 bases lining up with TRBD1. The CDR3 extends over 14 amino acids. Germline CDR1 GTSNPN, CDR2 SVGIG (reference sequence). After removal of 4 bases from V and 5 bases from J, the junction contained 7 bases not matched to a gene. CDR3 amino acids: CAWNRGQGYQPQHF. CDR3 in DNA: TGTGCCTGGAACCGCGGACAGGGCTATCAGCCCCAGCATTTT.

In this sample, this clone turned up a few times. Other DNA sequences in the sample encode the same CDR3. The rearrangement joins TRBV9 to TRBJ2-1; D is possibly TRBD1 (6 bases). The CDR3 has 15 amino acids. Germline V gene data show CDR1 as SGDLS and CDR2 as YYNGEE. With 0 bases removed from V and 3 bases from J, the gap between germline ends came to 10 bases. This chain's CDR3 is CASSVDGGSYNEQFF. DNA of the CDR3: TGTGCCAGCAGCGTAGATGGGGGCAGCTACAATGAGCAGTTCTTC.

This chain uses TRBV7-9 with TRBJ2-7; 8 bases agree with TRBD1. This CDR3 is built from 14 residues. V lost 6 bases, J lost 2 bases, and 6 bases stayed unmatched. The germline V gene has CDR1 SEHNR and CDR2 FQNEAQ (reference sequence). CDR3 DNA: TGTGCCAGCAGTTGGACAGGGCGACCCTACGAGCAGTACTTC. It translates to CASSWTGRPYEQYF.

As concerns this clone: Other DNA sequences in this specimen translate into the identical CDR3. The chain carries TRBV30 and TRBJ1-5; D gene unclear. V lost 0 bases and J lost 1, with 4 bases in between. Germline V gene data show CDR1 as GTSNPN and CDR2 as SVGIG (reference sequence). CDR3 length equals 13 residues. The CDR3 loop reads CAWSVQSNQPQHF. CDR3 coding DNA: TGTGCCTGGAGTGTGCAGAGCAATCAGCCCCAGCATTTT. The variable domain in full, completed from reference TRBV30 and TRBJ1-5, reads SQTIHQWPATLVQPVGSPLSLECTVEGTSNPNLYWYRQAAGRGLQLLFYSVGIGQISSEVPQNLSASRPQDRQFILSSKKLLLSDSGFYLCAWSVQSNQPQHFGDGTRLSIL.

The chain combines TRBV10-3 with TRBJ2-3, with 8 bases matching TRBD1. The CDR3 consists of 13 residues. Per the germline V gene, CDR1 is ENHRY and CDR2 is SYGVKD. The junction had 5 bases not matched to a gene; V was cut back by 6 bases and J by 6 bases. The CDR3 coding sequence is TGTGCCATCAGCGGACAGGGAGAGGATACGCAGTATTTT. As protein: CAISGQGEDTQYF.

This clone was seen a few times. The chain joins TRBV18 to TRBJ2-7, with 7 bases that match TRBD2. The CDR3 length is 13 residues. The junction had 0 bases not matched to a gene; V was cut back by 4 bases and J by 0 bases. Germline assignment: CDR1 KGHSH and CDR2 LQKENI. CDR3 protein: CASSRGGSYEQYF. CDR3 nucleotide sequence: TGTGCCAGCTCACGCGGGGGCTCCTACGAGCAGTACTTC.

This clone has only a few counts. The V and J genes are TRBV25-1 and TRBJ2-6; D might be TRBD1 (5 bases). Trimming took 5 bases from V and 0 from J, leaving 11 bases between them. Germline lookup yields CDR1 MGHDK and CDR2 SYGVNS. This CDR3 has 16 residues. The CDR3 sequence: CASSRQRSSGANVLTF. The CDR3 DNA reads as TGTGCCAGCAGTCGACAGCGAAGCTCTGGGGCCAACGTCCTGACTTTC.

The DNA for the CDR3 is TGTGCCTGGAGTAGGGGACAGGGGGCCTTGAGCTCCTACGAGCAGTACTTC. Translated: CAWSRGQGALSSYEQYF. The chain couples TRBV30 to TRBJ2-7; TRBD1 matches 12 bases. This CDR3 comprises 17 residues. Germline V gene lookup returns CDR1 GTSNPN and CDR2 SVGIG (reference sequence). V was clipped by 2 bases and J by 0 bases; unmatched bases: 8.

Only a few counts were recorded for this clone. V gene TRBV10-3 combines with J gene TRBJ2-1, with 7 positions matching TRBD2. There are 15 residues in the CDR3. The germline CDR1 and CDR2 sequences are ENHRY and SYGVKD. Trimming cost V 4 bases and J 0 bases; bases outside gene matches: 3. The CDR3 region has the DNA TGTGCCATCAGTGGGCTAGCGGCCTCCTACAATGAGCAGTTCTTC. Protein product: CAISGLAASYNEQFF.

This clone was detected once. This sequence joins TRBV4-1 and TRBJ2-1, with D tentatively TRBD1 or TRBD2 (6 bases each). Germline CDR1 and CDR2: MGHRA and YSYEKL. The germline V and J ends were trimmed by 3 bases and 3 bases, with 15 bases remaining between them. The CDR3 length is 16 residues. CDR3 loop: CASSQEGVVGYNEQFF. The CDR3 DNA reads TGCGCCAGCAGCCAGGAGGGGGTAGTGGGCTACAATGAGCAGTTCTTC.

The genes are TRBV5-1 and TRBJ2-1; D perhaps matches TRBD2 (6 bases). The germline V and J ends were trimmed by 1 base and 0 bases, with 11 bases remaining between them. The CDR3 contains 16 residues. The V gene's germline CDR1 is SGHRS and CDR2 YFSETQ. The CDR3 region is CASSLTSLSSYNEQFF. The CDR3 nucleotides read TGCGCCAGCAGCTTGACTAGCCTCAGCTCCTACAATGAGCAGTTCTTC.

The J gene is TRBJ1-5, the V gene TRBV4-2; weak D call: TRBD1 (5 bases). This CDR3 has 14 residues. Deletions cut 1 base from V and 6 bases from J, with 10 bases between. Germline assignment: CDR1 LGHNA and CDR2 YNFKEQ. The CDR3 spells CASSQGGVRQPQHF. CDR3 sequence (DNA): TGTGCCAGCAGCCAAGGGGGGGTACGTCAGCCCCAGCATTTT.